This is a list of T cell receptor beta chains from one sample in a study of T-cell memory formation after mild COVID-19. MiXCR, run by TCRdb on the 5' RACE reads, gives a single entry per CDR3 protein. The sample consists of about 560,000 distinct CDR3 sequences, roughly 17% of them appearing once. Sequenced: PBMCs or a T cell subset sorted from them (not recorded which). The receptors originated from an adult woman who had mild COVID-19 (a few samples of this study predate the infection). Cell type and time point are not known. CDR3s include the opening cysteine and the closing phenylalanine or tryptophan. Fields, in order: V gene, J gene, CDR3 length, clone size, D gene, CDR3 DNA, CDR3 protein. The D gene is left open where the match is weak. The listing skips clone size in some rows; elsewhere it reads once, few, many or a size class.

TRBV24-1	TRBJ2-3	18	-	-	TGTGCCACCGCGGTCACGACTCGGATAGACAGGGAGGCAGATACGCAGTATTTT	CATAVTTRIDREADTQYF
TRBV7-9	TRBJ2-1	12	-	TRBD2	TGTGCCAGCATGGGGGGGGGAAATGAGCAGTTCTTC	CASMGGGNEQFF
TRBV7-9	TRBJ2-1	16	few	-	TGTGCCAGCAGCCCCCGCGGCGGCTCCTCCTACAATGAGCAGTTCTTC	CASSPRGGSSYNEQFF
TRBV12-3/TRBV12-4	TRBJ1-1	12	few	-	TGTGCCAGCACATGGATGAACACTGAAGCTTTCTTT	CASTWMNTEAFF
TRBV5-1	TRBJ2-2	16	-	TRBD1	TGCGCCAGCAGCTCCGCAGGGGGCGCGAACACCGGGGAGCTGTTTTTT	CASSSAGGANTGELFF
TRBV7-2	TRBJ1-1	13	few	-	TGTGCCAGCAGCGCGGGAGTCTTGACTGAAGCTTTCTTT	CASSAGVLTEAFF
TRBV6-6	TRBJ2-7	16	few	TRBD1	TGTGCCAGCAGTGACCGACAGGGAAGGTTAACCTACGAGCAGTACTTC	CASSDRQGRLTYEQYF
TRBV11-2	TRBJ1-1	16	-	-	TGTGCCAGCAGCTTCGTATTAGGCAGGGGGAACACTGAAGCTTTCTTT	CASSFVLGRGNTEAFF
TRBV20-1	TRBJ2-1	18	many	TRBD2	TGCAGTGCCACGACTAGCGGGAGGAAAGGGGGCAAATACAATGAGCAGTTCTTC	CSATTSGRKGGKYNEQFF
TRBV5-1	TRBJ2-3	16	-	TRBD2	TGCGCCAGCAGCTTGAGTCCTAGCGGGGGTACGGATACGCAGTATTTT	CASSLSPSGGTDTQYF
TRBV6-1	TRBJ2-7	13	few	-	TGTGCCAGCATGGGGGCTCCTTCCTACGAGCAGTACTTC	CASMGAPSYEQYF
TRBV30	TRBJ1-1	12	-	-	TGTGCCTGGATCACCATGAACACTGAAGCTTTCTTT	CAWITMNTEAFF
TRBV29-1	TRBJ2-1	12	-	-	TGCAGCGTTGAGGGTTACAGCAATGAGCAGTTCTTC	CSVEGYSNEQFF
TRBV28	TRBJ2-7	15	few	TRBD1	TGTGCCAGCAGATCTACAGGGGGCATTGTTAGCGAGCAGTACTTC	CASRSTGGIVSEQYF
TRBV12-3/TRBV12-4	TRBJ1-3	16	many	TRBD1	TGTGCCAGCAGTCGTGGACAGGGTGGCGGTGGAAACACCATATATTTT	CASSRGQGGGGNTIYF
TRBV4-2	TRBJ2-2	15	few	TRBD2	TGTGCCAGCAGCCGGTCCCTCACTAGCGCCGGGGAGCTGTTTTTT	CASSRSLTSAGELFF
TRBV6-5	TRBJ2-3	16	few	-	TGTGCCAGCAGTTCGGCTCAGGGTGGACACACAGATACGCAGTATTTT	CASSSAQGGHTDTQYF
TRBV29-1	TRBJ2-7	13	-	TRBD1	TGCAGCGTTGGGGACAGGGCAAACTACGAGCAGTACTTC	CSVGDRANYEQYF
TRBV2	TRBJ2-7	13	-	-	TGTGCCAGCGGGGACACCAGCTCCTACGAGCAGTACTTC	CASGDTSSYEQYF
TRBV6-5	TRBJ2-7	16	-	TRBD2	TGTGCCAGCAGGCCGACTAGCGGGAGTATGCGCTACGAGCAGTACTTC	CASRPTSGSMRYEQYF
TRBV29-1	TRBJ2-6	13	few	-	TGCAGCGTGGCGGCGACTGGGGCCAACGTCCTGACTTTC	CSVAATGANVLTF
TRBV7-8	TRBJ1-1	14	-	-	TGTGCCAGCAGCTTAGAAGGGCTGCACACTGAAGCTTTCTTT	CASSLEGLHTEAFF
TRBV7-2	TRBJ1-2	15	-	TRBD1	TGTGCCAGCAGCTTAACCCGGGGACAGGGCCATGGCTACACCTTC	CASSLTRGQGHGYTF
TRBV4-1	TRBJ2-2	17	few	TRBD2	TGCGCCAGCAGTTATACTAGCGGGAGTCGGTCGCCCGGGGAGCTGTTTTTT	CASSYTSGSRSPGELFF
TRBV30	TRBJ1-5	15	-	-	TGTGCCTGGAGTCGGTTTGTGAATAGCAATCAGCCCCAGCATTTT	CAWSRFVNSNQPQHF
TRBV3-1	TRBJ2-5	14	-	-	TGTGCCAGCAACCTGCGGACAACACAAGAGACCCAGTACTTC	CASNLRTTQETQYF
TRBV3-1	TRBJ1-1	15	few	-	TGTGCCAGCAGCCAAGGACAGTTGTTGAACACTGAAGCTTTCTTT	CASSQGQLLNTEAFF
TRBV4-2	TRBJ2-3	21	few	TRBD2	TGTGCCAGCAGCCAAGTTTCACGACGCCAGCGGGGAGGGAGAGAGACAGATACGCAGTATTTT	CASSQVSRRQRGGRETDTQYF
TRBV5-1	TRBJ2-7	18	-	TRBD2	TGCGCCAGCAGCCCTGGACTAGCGGGCCCTTGGGACCCCTACGAGCAGTACTTC	CASSPGLAGPWDPYEQYF
TRBV6-2/TRBV6-3	TRBJ1-5	15	-	-	TGTGCCAGCAGTTCAGGGTCCTTTAGCAATCAGCCCCAGCATTTT	CASSSGSFSNQPQHF
TRBV27	TRBJ2-3	16	few	TRBD2	TGTGCCAGCAGTTTATTTTCTAGCGGGAGCGCAGATACGCAGTATTTT	CASSLFSSGSADTQYF
TRBV3-1	TRBJ2-2	15	many	-	TGTGCCAGCAGACCGAGCGGGTCCAACACCGGGGAGCTGTTTTTT	CASRPSGSNTGELFF
TRBV20-1	TRBJ2-3	15	-	-	TGCAGTGCCATACCTCGGTCCAGGACCACAGATACGCAGTATTTT	CSAIPRSRTTDTQYF
TRBV14	TRBJ1-1	14	few	-	TGTGCCAGCAGCCGAGAATGGGGTAGGACTGAAGCTTTCTTT	CASSREWGRTEAFF
TRBV29-1	TRBJ2-3	12	-	TRBD1	TGCAGCGTTGACCCACAGGGGGATACGCAGTATTTT	CSVDPQGDTQYF
TRBV5-1	TRBJ2-5	14	-	-	TGCGCCAGCAGCTTGGGGGCAGTTAGTTCTACCCAGTACTTC	CASSLGAVSSTQYF
TRBV5-1	TRBJ1-2	13	few	-	TGCGCCAGCGATTTTGATGGGAACTATGGCTACACCTTC	CASDFDGNYGYTF
TRBV7-9	TRBJ2-3	13	many	-	TGTGCCAGCAGGAAGGACGGACGAGATACGCAGTATTTT	CASRKDGRDTQYF
TRBV19	TRBJ1-3	12	few	TRBD1	TGTGCCAGCCTGGACAGGGGGGACACCATATATTTT	CASLDRGDTIYF
TRBV3-1	TRBJ1-1	15	-	-	TGTGCCAGCAGCCAAGTTGGAGGGGCGAACACTGAAGCTTTCTTT	CASSQVGGANTEAFF